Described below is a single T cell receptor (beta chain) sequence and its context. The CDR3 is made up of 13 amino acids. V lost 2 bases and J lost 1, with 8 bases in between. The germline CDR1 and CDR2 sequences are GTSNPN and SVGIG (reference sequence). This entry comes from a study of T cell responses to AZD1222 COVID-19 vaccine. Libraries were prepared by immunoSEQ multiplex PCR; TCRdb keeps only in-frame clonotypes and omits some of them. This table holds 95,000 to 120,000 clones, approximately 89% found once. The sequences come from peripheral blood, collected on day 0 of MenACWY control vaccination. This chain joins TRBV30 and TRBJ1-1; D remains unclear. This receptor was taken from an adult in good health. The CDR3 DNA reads TGTGCCTGGAGTCCAATTACGAACACTGAAGCTTTCTTT. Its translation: CAWSPITNTEAFF.